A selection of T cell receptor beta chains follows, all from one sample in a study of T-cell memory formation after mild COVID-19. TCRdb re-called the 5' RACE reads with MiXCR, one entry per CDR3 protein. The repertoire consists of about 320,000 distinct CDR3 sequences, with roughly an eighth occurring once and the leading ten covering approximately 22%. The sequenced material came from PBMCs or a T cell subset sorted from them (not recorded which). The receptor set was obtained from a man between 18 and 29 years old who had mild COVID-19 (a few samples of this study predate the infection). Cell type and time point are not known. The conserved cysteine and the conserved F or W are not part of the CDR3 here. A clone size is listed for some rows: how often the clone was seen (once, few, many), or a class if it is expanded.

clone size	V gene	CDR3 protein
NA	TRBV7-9	ASSLEPGST
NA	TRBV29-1	SVEGTGETYEQY
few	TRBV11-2	ASSAGLAGGIADTQY
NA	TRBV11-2	ASSSPGHAF
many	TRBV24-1	ATSDKWGSAF
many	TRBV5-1	ASSLGSSAGVFEQF
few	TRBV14	ASSLLFAGNTIY
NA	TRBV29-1	SALEGGDISYGYT
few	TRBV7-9	ASSYGRGGSTDTQY
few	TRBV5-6	ASSGDLGRNYGYT
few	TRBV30	AWSPWGDRFTEAF
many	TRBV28	ASSLLNTEAF
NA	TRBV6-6	ASSSSQGNEKLF
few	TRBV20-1	SATGQGGYGYT
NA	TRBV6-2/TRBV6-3	ASSPLSGVAYEQY
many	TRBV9	ASSVASPDEQY
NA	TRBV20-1	SARDLGGLDTQY
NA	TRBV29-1	SVINSPRGGYGYT
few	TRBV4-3	ASSTVMGQGFVKGAF
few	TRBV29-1	SVGQRVGNTIY
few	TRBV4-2	ASSSNWLAASTGELF
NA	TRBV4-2	ASSQDSSGAQQY
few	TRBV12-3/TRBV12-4	ASSRGRSGGYT
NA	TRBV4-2	ASSQEALAPQETQY
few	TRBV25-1	ASTRAGGYEQF
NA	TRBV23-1	EGAGGWADTQY
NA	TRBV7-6	ASSVSAGETQY
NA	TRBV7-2	ASSRLPGFEQY
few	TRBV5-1	ASSLNRGQSGELF
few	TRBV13	ASSLDRRSYEQY
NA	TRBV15	ATSAARGLREQY
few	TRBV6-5	ASSYSRAGLGDTQY
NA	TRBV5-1	ASSLGWYGNTEAF
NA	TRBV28	ASSSGYNSPLN
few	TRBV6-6	ASNEGGSQY
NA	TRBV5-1	ASSSGTGGGETQY
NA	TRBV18	ASSPRTGWDTEAF
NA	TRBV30	AWHRVYSPLH
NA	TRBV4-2	ASSRAGGGDFTDTQY
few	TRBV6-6	ASRPGLVVGGELF
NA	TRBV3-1	ASSRGHDYEQY
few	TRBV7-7	ASSPTSGGGDTQY